A selection of T cell receptor beta chains follows, all from one sample in a study of cytomegalovirus exposure and HLA in healthy donors. Here immunoSEQ multiplex PCR was the method, and the copy in TCRdb shows in-frame clones only, minus some. The repertoire has roughly 120,000 clones, approximately 94% of them found once; the top ten carry roughly 1.3%. Sequencing was carried out using PBMCs. These receptor sequences come from a woman aged 18-29 years in good health and CMV-seronegative. Each CDR3 is given with its conserved first and last residue. D genes are given only for firm matches. Size tells how often a clone was seen (once, few, many) or the class of an expanded clone, and some rows leave it out.

clone size: .
V gene: TRBV6-1
D gene: TRBD2
J gene: TRBJ2-2
CDR3 protein: CASTGLVNTGELFF
CDR3 DNA: TGTGCCAGCACGGGACTAGTAAACACCGGGGAGCTGTTTTTT

clone size: once
V gene: TRBV6-1
D gene: .
J gene: TRBJ1-5
CDR3 protein: CAIQGGHTRNQPQHF
CDR3 DNA: TGTGCCATCCAAGGAGGCCATACGAGGAATCAGCCCCAGCATTTT

clone size: .
V gene: TRBV10-2
D gene: .
J gene: TRBJ2-2
CDR3 protein: CASSEFRVETGELFF
CDR3 DNA: TGCGCCAGCAGTGAGTTCAGGGTAGAGACCGGGGAGCTGTTTTTT

clone size: .
V gene: TRBV4-2
D gene: TRBD2
J gene: TRBJ2-1
CDR3 protein: CASSLTGGSGRLSSYNEQFF
CDR3 DNA: TGTGCCAGCAGCCTCACGGGGGGTAGCGGGAGGCTTAGCTCCTACAATGAGCAGTTCTTC

clone size: .
V gene: TRBV5-6
D gene: .
J gene: TRBJ1-3
CDR3 protein: CASSLDSGSGNTIYF
CDR3 DNA: TGTGCCAGCAGCTTGGACAGCGGCTCTGGAAACACCATATATTTT

clone size: few
V gene: TRBV6-5
D gene: .
J gene: TRBJ2-7
CDR3 protein: CASSRDSRYEQYF
CDR3 DNA: TGTGCCAGCAGCCGGGACTCTAGATACGAGCAGTACTTC

clone size: .
V gene: TRBV25-1
D gene: TRBD1
J gene: TRBJ2-2
CDR3 protein: CASSRAGTGLGGELFF
CDR3 DNA: TGTGCCAGCAGTCGCGCCGGGACAGGGCTCGGCGGGGAGCTGTTTTTT

clone size: .
V gene: TRBV4-1
D gene: .
J gene: TRBJ1-4
CDR3 protein: CASSQVVGEKLFF
CDR3 DNA: TGCGCCAGCAGCCAAGTGGTCGGGGAAAAACTGTTTTTT

clone size: .
V gene: TRBV7-3
D gene: .
J gene: TRBJ2-2
CDR3 protein: CASSFFGGELFF
CDR3 DNA: TGTGCCAGCAGTTTCTTCGGCGGGGAGCTGTTTTTT

clone size: .
V gene: TRBV5-6
D gene: .
J gene: TRBJ2-7
CDR3 protein: CASSLEQSYEQYF
CDR3 DNA: TGTGCCAGCAGCTTGGAACAGTCCTACGAGCAGTACTTC

clone size: .
V gene: TRBV19
D gene: .
J gene: TRBJ2-7
CDR3 protein: CASSTQQVGEQYF
CDR3 DNA: TGTGCCAGTAGCACCCAGCAGGTCGGCGAGCAGTACTTC

clone size: .
V gene: TRBV11-1
D gene: TRBD1
J gene: TRBJ1-5
CDR3 protein: CASSNRTGGGQPQHF
CDR3 DNA: TGTGCCAGCAGCAACCGGACAGGGGGTGGACAGCCCCAGCATTTT

clone size: .
V gene: TRBV7-2
D gene: TRBD1
J gene: TRBJ2-4
CDR3 protein: CASSSAGQGHHIQYF
CDR3 DNA: TGTGCCAGCAGCAGCGCGGGACAGGGGCATCACATTCAGTACTTC

clone size: few
V gene: TRBV7-2
D gene: .
J gene: TRBJ2-3
CDR3 protein: CASSSSGVSSTDTQYF
CDR3 DNA: TGTGCCAGCAGCAGTAGCGGAGTTTCTAGCACAGATACGCAGTATTTT

clone size: .
V gene: TRBV5-1
D gene: TRBD1
J gene: TRBJ2-7
CDR3 protein: CASRTGQGDHEQYF
CDR3 DNA: TGCGCCAGCAGGACGGGACAGGGCGACCACGAGCAGTACTTC

clone size: .
V gene: TRBV7-8
D gene: .
J gene: TRBJ1-5
CDR3 protein: CASSLGGGHQPQHF
CDR3 DNA: TGTGCCAGCAGCTTAGGTGGAGGACATCAGCCCCAGCATTTT

clone size: .
V gene: TRBV2
D gene: .
J gene: TRBJ1-1
CDR3 protein: CASTPEVWREAFF
CDR3 DNA: TGTGCCAGCACCCCAGAGGTATGGCGGGAAGCTTTCTTT

clone size: .
V gene: TRBV7-9
D gene: .
J gene: TRBJ1-5
CDR3 protein: CASSFDNSNQPQHF
CDR3 DNA: TGTGCCAGCAGCTTCGACAACAGCAATCAGCCCCAGCATTTT

clone size: .
V gene: TRBV27
D gene: .
J gene: TRBJ1-1
CDR3 protein: CASSFTGGGTEAFF
CDR3 DNA: TGTGCCAGCAGTTTTACGGGGGGCGGCACTGAAGCTTTCTTT

clone size: .
V gene: TRBV19
D gene: .
J gene: TRBJ1-4
CDR3 protein: CASSMGARAAEKLFF
CDR3 DNA: TGTGCCAGTAGTATGGGGGCACGGGCTGCGGAAAAACTGTTTTTT

clone size: .
V gene: TRBV19
D gene: TRBD1
J gene: TRBJ1-2
CDR3 protein: CASSDRGGYTF
CDR3 DNA: TGTGCCAGTAGTGACAGGGGTGGCTACACCTTC

clone size: .
V gene: TRBV5-4
D gene: .
J gene: TRBJ1-3
CDR3 protein: CASSLAGAGNTIYF
CDR3 DNA: TGTGCCAGCAGCTTGGCAGGGGCTGGAAACACCATATATTTT

clone size: .
V gene: TRBV10-3
D gene: TRBD1
J gene: TRBJ1-1
CDR3 protein: CAISESTAQGATEAFF
CDR3 DNA: TGTGCCATCAGTGAGTCGACCGCACAGGGGGCGACTGAAGCTTTCTTT

clone size: .
V gene: TRBV5-6
D gene: .
J gene: TRBJ2-5
CDR3 protein: CASSSGLTQETQYF
CDR3 DNA: TGTGCCAGCAGCTCGGGACTCACCCAAGAGACCCAGTACTTC

clone size: .
V gene: TRBV19
D gene: .
J gene: TRBJ2-1
CDR3 protein: CASSPKESSYNEQFF
CDR3 DNA: TGTGCCAGTAGCCCGAAGGAGAGCTCCTACAATGAGCAGTTCTTC

clone size: .
V gene: TRBV5-1
D gene: .
J gene: TRBJ2-3
CDR3 protein: CASSLQQGSTDTQYF
CDR3 DNA: TGCGCCAGCAGCTTGCAACAGGGAAGCACAGATACGCAGTATTTT

clone size: once
V gene: TRBV9
D gene: .
J gene: TRBJ1-5
CDR3 protein: CASSVGYASNQPQHF
CDR3 DNA: TGTGCCAGCAGCGTCGGGTACGCTAGCAATCAGCCCCAGCATTTT

clone size: medium-sized
V gene: TRBV6-4
D gene: TRBD1
J gene: TRBJ1-1
CDR3 protein: CASSDRGHTEAFF
CDR3 DNA: TGTGCCAGCAGTGACAGGGGGCACACTGAAGCTTTCTTT

clone size: .
V gene: TRBV6-4
D gene: TRBD2
J gene: TRBJ2-7
CDR3 protein: CASSDRAGLKTGTYEQYF
CDR3 DNA: TGTGCCAGCAGTGACCGGGCGGGACTAAAAACGGGGACCTACGAGCAGTACTTC

clone size: .
V gene: TRBV18
D gene: TRBD1
J gene: TRBJ1-2
CDR3 protein: CASSPPGTGYGYTF
CDR3 DNA: TGTGCCAGCTCACCTCCCGGGACAGGTTATGGCTACACCTTC

clone size: .
V gene: TRBV30
D gene: .
J gene: TRBJ1-2
CDR3 protein: CAWSAQGIWYGYTF
CDR3 DNA: TGTGCCTGGAGTGCACAGGGAATTTGGTATGGCTACACCTTC

clone size: .
V gene: TRBV30
D gene: TRBD2
J gene: TRBJ2-7
CDR3 protein: CAWIKLAGVYEQYF
CDR3 DNA: TGTGCCTGGATCAAACTAGCGGGGGTCTACGAGCAGTACTTC

clone size: .
V gene: TRBV2
D gene: TRBD2
J gene: TRBJ2-3
CDR3 protein: CASSERAGGPSTQYF
CDR3 DNA: TGTGCCAGCAGTGAGAGGGCGGGGGGGCCATCGACGCAGTATTTT

clone size: .
V gene: TRBV4-2
D gene: .
J gene: TRBJ1-2
CDR3 protein: CASSQDSGGYTF
CDR3 DNA: TGTGCCAGCAGCCAAGACTCGGGAGGCTACACCTTC

clone size: .
V gene: TRBV30
D gene: .
J gene: TRBJ1-4
CDR3 protein: CAWSVEATNEKLFF
CDR3 DNA: TGTGCCTGGAGTGTAGAGGCGACTAATGAAAAACTGTTTTTT

clone size: .
V gene: TRBV6-5
D gene: .
J gene: TRBJ1-4
CDR3 protein: CASRGGGGNEKLFF
CDR3 DNA: TGTGCCAGCCGAGGCGGAGGCGGTAATGAAAAACTGTTTTTT

clone size: .
V gene: TRBV7-9
D gene: TRBD1
J gene: TRBJ1-6
CDR3 protein: CASSLRDRGNSPLHF
CDR3 DNA: TGTGCCAGCAGTCTCCGGGACAGGGGAAATTCACCCCTCCACTTT

clone size: few
V gene: TRBV7-2
D gene: TRBD2
J gene: TRBJ2-1
CDR3 protein: CASSLDLAGGVNEQFF
CDR3 DNA: TGTGCCAGCAGCTTAGACCTAGCGGGAGGCGTTAATGAGCAGTTCTTC

clone size: .
V gene: TRBV6-5
D gene: TRBD1
J gene: TRBJ2-3
CDR3 protein: CASSYYGTGADTQYF
CDR3 DNA: TGTGCCAGCAGTTACTATGGGACAGGGGCGGATACGCAGTATTTT

clone size: .
V gene: TRBV2
D gene: .
J gene: TRBJ1-5
CDR3 protein: CASSETRRNQPQHF
CDR3 DNA: TGTGCCAGCAGTGAGACCAGGCGCAATCAGCCCCAGCATTTT

clone size: .
V gene: TRBV2
D gene: TRBD1
J gene: TRBJ1-1
CDR3 protein: CASTGQDNTEAFF
CDR3 DNA: TGTGCCAGCACTGGACAGGACAACACTGAAGCTTTCTTT

clone size: .
V gene: TRBV5-6
D gene: .
J gene: TRBJ1-1
CDR3 protein: CASSFGGGGEDTEAFF
CDR3 DNA: TGTGCCAGCAGCTTTGGGGGCGGGGGGGAAGACACTGAAGCTTTCTTT

clone size: .
V gene: TRBV4-1
D gene: .
J gene: TRBJ1-3
CDR3 protein: CASSLMYRGTGNTIYF
CDR3 DNA: TGCGCCAGCAGCCTAATGTATCGGGGTACTGGAAACACCATATATTTT

clone size: few
V gene: TRBV18
D gene: .
J gene: TRBJ1-2
CDR3 protein: CASSPRDGLEGYTF
CDR3 DNA: TGTGCCAGCTCACCTCGGGACGGACTAGAGGGCTACACCTTC

clone size: once
V gene: TRBV18
D gene: .
J gene: TRBJ1-5
CDR3 protein: CASSPKGVEDQPQHF
CDR3 DNA: TGTGCCAGCTCACCAAAGGGGGTAGAGGATCAGCCCCAGCATTTT

clone size: .
V gene: TRBV27
D gene: .
J gene: TRBJ2-7
CDR3 protein: CASSWGRGGGYEQYF
CDR3 DNA: TGTGCCAGCAGTTGGGGGCGGGGAGGGGGCTACGAGCAGTACTTC

clone size: .
V gene: TRBV6-4
D gene: .
J gene: TRBJ2-6
CDR3 protein: CASSDSAHRAGANVLTF
CDR3 DNA: TGTGCCAGCAGTGATTCTGCCCACAGGGCTGGGGCCAACGTCCTGACTTTC

clone size: .
V gene: TRBV5-6
D gene: .
J gene: TRBJ1-5
CDR3 protein: CASSLANGQPQHF
CDR3 DNA: TGTGCCAGCAGCTTGGCGAACGGTCAGCCCCAGCATTTT

clone size: .
V gene: TRBV5-4
D gene: TRBD1
J gene: TRBJ2-2
CDR3 protein: CASSSDRGIYHGELFF
CDR3 DNA: TGTGCCAGCAGCTCGGACAGGGGAATTTATCACGGGGAGCTGTTTTTT

clone size: .
V gene: TRBV29-1
D gene: .
J gene: TRBJ1-4
CDR3 protein: CSVERNEKLFF
CDR3 DNA: TGCAGCGTGGAGAGAAATGAAAAACTGTTTTTT

clone size: .
V gene: TRBV30
D gene: .
J gene: TRBJ1-2
CDR3 protein: CAWSATGNYGYTF
CDR3 DNA: TGTGCCTGGAGTGCTACAGGGAACTATGGCTACACCTTC

clone size: .
V gene: TRBV10-3
D gene: .
J gene: TRBJ2-5
CDR3 protein: CATQGGGGVETQYF
CDR3 DNA: TGTGCCACCCAGGGAGGAGGGGGCGTAGAGACCCAGTACTTC

clone size: .
V gene: TRBV5-1
D gene: .
J gene: TRBJ2-1
CDR3 protein: CASSSPGYNEQFF
CDR3 DNA: TGCGCCAGCAGCTCCCCAGGATACAATGAGCAGTTCTTC

clone size: .
V gene: TRBV7-2
D gene: .
J gene: TRBJ1-5
CDR3 protein: CASSPTGRSGNQPQHF
CDR3 DNA: TGTGCCAGCAGTCCTACAGGGAGATCGGGCAATCAGCCCCAGCATTTT

clone size: once
V gene: TRBV7-9
D gene: .
J gene: TRBJ2-2
CDR3 protein: CASSFRGAGELFF
CDR3 DNA: TGTGCCAGCAGCTTCAGGGGGGCCGGGGAGCTGTTTTTT

clone size: .
V gene: TRBV30
D gene: .
J gene: TRBJ1-2
CDR3 protein: CAWREFAEKYTF
CDR3 DNA: TGTGCCTGGAGGGAATTCGCGGAAAAATACACCTTC

clone size: .
V gene: TRBV5-1
D gene: TRBD2
J gene: TRBJ2-1
CDR3 protein: CASSLRLAGPYNEQFF
CDR3 DNA: TGCGCCAGCAGCTTGAGGCTAGCGGGTCCCTACAATGAGCAGTTCTTC